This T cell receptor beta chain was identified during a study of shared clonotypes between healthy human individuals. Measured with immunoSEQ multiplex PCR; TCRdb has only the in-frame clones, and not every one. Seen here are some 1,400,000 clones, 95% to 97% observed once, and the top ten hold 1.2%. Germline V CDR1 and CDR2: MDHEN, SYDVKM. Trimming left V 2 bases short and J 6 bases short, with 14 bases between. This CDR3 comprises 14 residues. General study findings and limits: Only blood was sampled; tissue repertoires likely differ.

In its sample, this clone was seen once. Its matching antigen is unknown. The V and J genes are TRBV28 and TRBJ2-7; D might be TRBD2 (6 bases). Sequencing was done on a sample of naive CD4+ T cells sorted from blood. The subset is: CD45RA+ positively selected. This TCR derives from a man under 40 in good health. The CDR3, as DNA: TGTGCCAGCAGTTTACCATTGCGGGGCGGCGAGCAGTACTTC. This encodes CASSLPLRGGEQYF.